The entry below gives a single T cell receptor (beta chain) sequence along with its context. This sample was taken from a study of cytomegalovirus exposure and HLA in healthy donors. The V gene's germline CDR1 is SGHAT and CDR2 FQNNGV. V was trimmed by 1 base and J by 3 bases, leaving 16 bases between them. The CDR3 totals 18 residues. TCRdb's table, derived via immunoSEQ multiplex PCR, lists solely in-frame clones and lacks some. The table has some 200,000 clones, approximately 83% seen once; the top ten hold 2.5% to 3.5%. The chain couples TRBV11-2 to TRBJ1-6; D might be TRBD1 (5 bases). This TCR was sampled from a woman under 30 in good health and CMV-seropositive. Source material: PBMCs. The CDR3 is CASSLVDTPSGYNSPLHF. CDR3 coding DNA: TGTGCCAGCAGCTTAGTGGACACACCATCGGGCTATAATTCACCCCTCCACTTT.